This TCR beta chain was sequenced in a study of PD-1 blockade in classical Hodgkin lymphoma. Study as a whole: On a schedule of every 2 weeks, patients received nivolumab 3 mg/kg intravenously.

A single count supports this clone. Antigen specificity is unknown. V was clipped by 5 bases and J by 0 bases; unmatched bases: 4. The CDR3 is 14 residues long. Germline CDR1 MNHEY, CDR2 SVGAGI. Some clones are missing from TCRdb's copy, which holds only in-frame ones; the method was immunoSEQ multiplex PCR. The table includes 30,000 to 40,000 clones, about 93% detected once. Findings and caveats of the study: Those patients who began receiving nivolumab less than 1 year after ASCT had lower diversity, and they were excluded. In CD4+ cells, TCR diversity went up significantly by C4D1, but in CD8+ cells it did not.

All patients relapsed after autologous stem cell transplantation, and brentuximab vedotin exposure varied. Purified CD4+ T cells were obtained from thawed PBMCs through magnetic negative selection. When best responses were assessed, they were complete response, partial response or progressive disease. The chain carries TRBV6-5 and TRBJ2-7, with 7 bases aligning to TRBD2. The material was CD4+ T cells from blood, obtained at baseline. The receptor comes from a human donor with classical Hodgkin lymphoma. In DNA, the CDR3 is TGTGCCAGCAGTAATCTAGCGGACTCCTACGAGCAGTACTTC. Residues: CASSNLADSYEQYF.